The 9 T cell receptor beta chains below were found in one sample sequenced in a study of blood T cell repertoires in COVID-19. Using immunoSEQ multiplex PCR, the repertoire was profiled, and TCRdb retains in-frame clones only, with some absent. The sample gives about 240,000 clones, roughly four fifths of which show up once; 1.5% to 2% is in the top ten. Sequenced sample: peripheral blood. These receptors all come from a man aged 25-45 years who had recovered from COVID-19.

The chain combines TRBV7-2 with TRBJ2-7, with TRBD2 matching 10 bases. This CDR3 contains 16 residues. CDR1 is SGHTA, CDR2 FQGNSA, per germline. V lost 2 bases, J lost 0 bases, and 4 bases stayed unmatched. This CDR3 reads CASSLIGLAASYEQYF. The CDR3, as DNA: TGTGCCAGCAGCTTAATTGGACTAGCGGCCTCCTACGAGCAGTACTTC.

The chain links TRBV28 to TRBJ1-2; no definite D call. V shed 2 bases and J shed 3 bases, with 4 bases lying between them. Germline V lookup: CDR1 MDHEN, CDR2 SYDVKM. This CDR3 contains 12 residues. Here the CDR3 reads CASSLADYGYTF. The CDR3 DNA follows: TGTGCCAGCAGTTTAGCAGACTATGGCTACACCTTC.

This chain uses TRBV2 with TRBJ2-1, with 8 bases lining up with TRBD2. This CDR3 contains 14 residues. Germline loops: CDR1 SNHLY, CDR2 FYNNEI. V lost 8 bases and J lost 6; bases outside the gene matches: 9. CDR3 amino acids: CASGGGGLRNEQFF. CDR3 sequence (DNA): TGTGCCAGCGGGGGCGGGGGGCTTCGCAATGAGCAGTTCTTC.

The chain is built from TRBV5-6 and TRBJ2-3; 9 nucleotides line up with TRBD1. Losses at the gene ends were 4 bases for V and 7 bases for J; bases not matched to a gene: 7. Germline V CDR1 and CDR2: SGHDT, YYEEEE. The CDR3 sequence is 14 residues long. CDR3 DNA sequence: TGTGCCAGCAGCGGGACAGGGAGGAGAAATACGCAGTATTTT. Its protein product is CASSGTGRRNTQYF. Complete variable domain (other parts from reference TRBV5-6 and TRBJ2-3): DAGVTQSPTHLIKTRGQQVTLRCSPKSGHDTVSWYQQALGQGPQFIFQYYEEEERQRGNFPDRFSGHQFPNYSSELNVNALLLGDSALYLCASSGTGRRNTQYFGPGTRLTVL.

The chain uses TRBV10-3 and TRBJ2-1, with a weak D call TRBD2 (7 bases). CDR1 and CDR2 from the germline V gene are ENHRY and SYGVKD. The CDR3 has 15 amino acids. Trimming removed 4 bases from V and 4 bases from J, with 14 bases in between. The CDR3 DNA reads TGTGCCATCAGTGGCTCCGGGGGGCAGTACAATGAGCAGTTCTTC. Residues: CAISGSGGQYNEQFF.

The chain recombines TRBV24-1 with TRBJ2-5; TRBD2 agrees at 8 bases. There are 15 residues in the CDR3. Trimming took 9 bases from V and 1 from J; bases not matched to a gene: 9. The germline V gene has CDR1 KGHDR and CDR2 SFDVKD. The CDR3 DNA is TGTGCCACCCCCGATCCGGGGGGGCCCCAAGAGACCCAGTACTTC. The encoded protein is CATPDPGGPQETQYF.

This chain connects TRBV4-2 to TRBJ1-3; 7 nucleotides align to TRBD1. Losses at the gene ends were 1 base for V and 10 bases for J; bases not matched to a gene: 10. The CDR3 contains 15 residues. Germline lookup yields CDR1 LGHNA and CDR2 YNFKEQ. CDR3 bases: TGTGCCAGCAGCCAAGCCGGGACAGCCGGTGGAACCATATATTTT. Its translation is CASSQAGTAGGTIYF.

The genes are TRBV6-5 and TRBJ1-1; D is possibly TRBD1 (6 bases). V dropped 10 bases and J dropped 6 bases, with 18 bases sitting between them. The CDR3 consists of 13 residues. The germline gives CDR1 MNHEY, CDR2 SVGAGI. The CDR3 sequence: CATRQAMSAEAFF. The CDR3 DNA is TGTGCCACCCGACAGGCCATGAGCGCTGAAGCTTTCTTT.

In DNA form, the CDR3 reads TGCGCCAGCAGCAATGGACAGGGTAGGGAAGAAGAGACCCAGTACTTC. Protein: CASSNGQGREEETQYF. The chain joins TRBV5-1 to TRBJ2-5; 8 bases match TRBD1. Germline assignment: CDR1 SGHRS and CDR2 YFSETQ. Germline trimming cut 4 bases from V and 3 bases from J; bases unmatched to any gene: 11. This CDR3 is 16 amino acids long.